This TCR beta chain was recorded in a study of T cell responses to AZD1222 COVID-19 vaccine (dated by TCRdb to the early 2020s). Context from the whole study: TCR sequencing covered 233 trial participants: 200 to 220 given two doses of AZD1222 and around 26 given two doses of MenACWY control vaccine. Trial participants were enrolled by age into subgroups of 18-55, 56-69 and 70-plus years, and roughly 150, 30 and 60 TCR-sequenced participants, respectively, were included in these subgroups. General findings and caveats noted by the study authors: Nearly half of unique spike-specific TCRs reportedly recognized epitopes outside regions mutated in the B.1.351 and B.1.1.7 variants. Most participants were white British and females outnumbered males, and the authors suggested that clonal diversity may have been underestimated. In the small 56-69-year group, the increase in depth fell short of significance, most likely because of low power. Spike-specific TCR breadth and depth rose significantly after two AZD1222 doses compared with day 0 and with MenACWY recipients. Conclusions about previously exposed vaccinees are limited, since just five to seven AZD1222 recipients were seropositive for SARS-CoV-2 at baseline. CD4 TCRs associated with the vaccine covered the entire spike protein, and the dominant responses were in regions 160-218 and 743-854. Because no day 14 peak-response samples were available, repertoires were characterized only after the peak T cell response.

The CDR3 regions of human TCRbeta chains were analyzed by immunosequencing. The study's processing was this. TCRs in the repertoires were compared against a reference library of SARS-CoV-2-specific TCRs that had been generated with the MIRA antigen-specificity platform. Breadth was defined as the fraction of unique TCRs that were SARS-CoV-2-associated, and depth was defined as the fraction of total T cells that were SARS-CoV-2-associated. Each spike-specific TCR was assigned to its reactive spike region and to a CD4 or CD8 class using the MIRA data. Log10-transformed breadth and depth values were compared by one-way ANOVA with Sidak's multiple comparisons tests. The table was pulled from immuneACCESS by TCRdb, which kept in-frame rearrangements only. Such tables lose some clones; where checked, under half of the loss comes from unresolved V genes, and the rest has no known cause. That table supplies the V and J calls and clone size; D and trimming were determined from the DNA. The sample profile shows fewer than 110,000 clones; approximately 90% of them were found once. The ten largest account for around 6.6% of the sample.

What the time point label conveys for this sample: about 28 days (+/-7) after the second vaccine dose. AZD1222 recipients whose second dose came at about 4 weeks and those whose second dose came at about 12 weeks were combined into one group, since spike-specific TCR depth and breadth did not differ between the two schedules. Samples from vaccinated people were obtained from the UK trials COV001 and COV002, which included a single-blind randomized controlled phase 2/3 trial of AZD1222 (ChAdOx1 nCoV-19) in healthy adults. For TCRbeta chain sequencing, PBMC samples were collected from trial participants at day 0 and at day 28 after the second dose. Notes on this clone: The specificity of this receptor is unknown. There are no base qualities to consult, and no much larger clone falls within one base.

Per the germline V gene, SGDLS is the CDR1 and YYNGEE is the CDR2. V is pared back by 0 bases and J by 2 bases, with 14 bases lying between the germline termini. From cysteine to phenylalanine, the CDR3 is 16 amino acids long. The kept DNA is CDR3 alone, 48 bases in frame from the first base. The sequence links TRBV9 to TRBJ1-1, with the D gene not clear enough to name. Sequencing used peripheral blood, obtained 28 days after the second AZD1222 dose. The receptor's source is an adult who received the AZD1222 COVID-19 vaccine. The CDR3 protein is CASSVASANPNTEAFF. DNA sequence: TGTGCCAGCAGCGTAGCTTCAGCGAACCCCAACACTGAAGCTTTCTTT.